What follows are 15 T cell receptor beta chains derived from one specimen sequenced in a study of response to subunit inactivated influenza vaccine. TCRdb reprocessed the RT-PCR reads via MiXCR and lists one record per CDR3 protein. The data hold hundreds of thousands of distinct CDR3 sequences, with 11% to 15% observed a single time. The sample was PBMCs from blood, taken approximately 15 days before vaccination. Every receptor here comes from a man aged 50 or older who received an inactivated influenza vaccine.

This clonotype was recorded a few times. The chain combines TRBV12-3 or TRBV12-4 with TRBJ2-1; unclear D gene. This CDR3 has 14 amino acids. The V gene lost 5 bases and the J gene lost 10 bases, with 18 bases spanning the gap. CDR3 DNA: TGTGCCAGCAGTCCTATCCTATCCTTGGCCGAGCAGTTCTTC. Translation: CASSPILSLAEQFF.

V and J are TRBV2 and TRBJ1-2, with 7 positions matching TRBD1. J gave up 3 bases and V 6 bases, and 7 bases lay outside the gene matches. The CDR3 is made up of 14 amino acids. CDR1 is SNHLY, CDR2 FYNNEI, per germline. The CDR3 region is CASRAGQAYYGYTF. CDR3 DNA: TGTGCCAGCAGAGCTGGACAGGCCTACTATGGCTACACCTTC.

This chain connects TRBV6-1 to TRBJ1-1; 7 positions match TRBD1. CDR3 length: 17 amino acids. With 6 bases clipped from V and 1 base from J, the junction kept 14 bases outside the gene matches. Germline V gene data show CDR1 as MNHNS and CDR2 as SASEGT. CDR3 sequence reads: CASRPDRAKRRNTEAFF. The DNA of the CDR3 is TGTGCCAGCAGACCAGACAGGGCCAAGAGGCGGAACACTGAAGCTTTCTTT.

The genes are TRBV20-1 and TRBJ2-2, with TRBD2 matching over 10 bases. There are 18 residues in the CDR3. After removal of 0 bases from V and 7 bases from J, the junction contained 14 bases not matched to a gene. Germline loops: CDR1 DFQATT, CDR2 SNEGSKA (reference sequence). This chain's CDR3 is CSARDPGLAGVRGGELFF. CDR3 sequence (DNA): TGCAGTGCTAGAGATCCGGGCCTAGCGGGAGTTCGGGGCGGGGAGCTGTTTTTT.

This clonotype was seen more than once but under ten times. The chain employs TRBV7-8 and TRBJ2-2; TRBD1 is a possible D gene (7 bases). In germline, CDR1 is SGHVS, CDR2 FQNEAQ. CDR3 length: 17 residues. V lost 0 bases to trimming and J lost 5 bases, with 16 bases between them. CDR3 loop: CASSLARGTVDTGELFF. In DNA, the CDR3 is TGTGCCAGCAGCTTAGCCCGCGGGACAGTAGATACCGGGGAGCTGTTTTTT. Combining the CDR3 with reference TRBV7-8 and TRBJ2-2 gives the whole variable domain GAGVSQSPRYKVAKRGQDVALRCDPISGHVSLFWYQQALGQGPEFLTYFQNEAQLDKSGLPSDRFFAERPEGSVSTLKIQRTQQEDSAVYLCASSLARGTVDTGELFFGEGSRLTVL.

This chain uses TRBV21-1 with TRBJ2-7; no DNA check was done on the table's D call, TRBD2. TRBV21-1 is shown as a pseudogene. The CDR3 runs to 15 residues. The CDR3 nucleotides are TGTGCCAGCAGCGACGGGACTAGCGGGACCTACGAGCAGTACTTC. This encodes CASSDGTSGTYEQYF.

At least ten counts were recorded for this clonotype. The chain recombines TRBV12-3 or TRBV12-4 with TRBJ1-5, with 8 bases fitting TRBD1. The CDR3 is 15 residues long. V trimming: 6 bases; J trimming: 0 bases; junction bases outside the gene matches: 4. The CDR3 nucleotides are TGTGCCAGCAGCCAAGGGACAGGTAGCAATCAGCCCCAGCATTTT. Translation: CASSQGTGSNQPQHF.

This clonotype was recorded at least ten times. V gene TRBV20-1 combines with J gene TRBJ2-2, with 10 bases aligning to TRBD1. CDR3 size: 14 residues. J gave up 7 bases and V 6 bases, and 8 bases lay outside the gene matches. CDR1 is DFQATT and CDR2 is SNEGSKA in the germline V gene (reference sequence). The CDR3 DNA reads TGCAGTGCCAAGACAGGGGGCGATAACGGGGAGCTGTTTTTT. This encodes CSAKTGGDNGELFF.

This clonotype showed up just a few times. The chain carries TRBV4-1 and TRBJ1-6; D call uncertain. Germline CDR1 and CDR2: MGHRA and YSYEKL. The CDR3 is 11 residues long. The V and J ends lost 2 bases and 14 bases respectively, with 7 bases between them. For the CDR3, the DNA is TGCGCCAGCAGCCAAATTGGATCCCTCCACTTT. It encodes CASSQIGSLHF.

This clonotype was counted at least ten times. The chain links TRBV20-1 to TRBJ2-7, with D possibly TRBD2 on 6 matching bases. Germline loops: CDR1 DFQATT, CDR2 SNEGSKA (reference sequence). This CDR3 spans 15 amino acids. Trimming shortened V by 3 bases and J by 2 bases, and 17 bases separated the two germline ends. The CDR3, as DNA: TGCAGTGCTAGGCAAGCGGGCTTAACGACCTACGAGCAGTACTTC. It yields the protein CSARQAGLTTYEQYF.

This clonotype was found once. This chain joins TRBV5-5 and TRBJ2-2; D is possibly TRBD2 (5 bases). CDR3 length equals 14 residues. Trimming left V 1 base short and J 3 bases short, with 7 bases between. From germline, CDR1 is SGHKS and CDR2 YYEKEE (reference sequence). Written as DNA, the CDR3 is TGTGCCAGCAGCTTGCGGGATGACACCGGGGAGCTGTTTTTT. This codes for CASSLRDDTGELFF. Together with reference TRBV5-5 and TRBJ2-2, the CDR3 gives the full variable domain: DAGVTQSPTHLIKTRGQQVTLRCSPISGHKSVSWYQQVLGQGPQFIFQYYEKEERGRGNFPDRFSARQFPNYSSELNVNALLLGDSALYLCASSLRDDTGELFFGEGSRLTVL.

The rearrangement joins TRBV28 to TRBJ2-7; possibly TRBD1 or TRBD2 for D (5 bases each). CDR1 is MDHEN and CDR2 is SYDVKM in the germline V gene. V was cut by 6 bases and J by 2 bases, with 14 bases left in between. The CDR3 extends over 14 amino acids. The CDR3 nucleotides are TGTGCCAGCAGAGATTGGGACGGTGCCTACGAGCAGTACTTC. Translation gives CASRDWDGAYEQYF.

The CDR3 is CASSYLRGPTYEQYF. CDR3 DNA sequence: TGTGCCAGCAGTTATCTCAGGGGGCCCACCTACGAGCAGTACTTC. V and J are TRBV6-5 and TRBJ2-7, with 8 nucleotides matching TRBD1. Germline-derived CDR1 and CDR2 are MNHEY and SVGAGI. The CDR3 totals 15 residues. With V trimmed by 3 bases and J by 2 bases, 6 bases remained unmatched.

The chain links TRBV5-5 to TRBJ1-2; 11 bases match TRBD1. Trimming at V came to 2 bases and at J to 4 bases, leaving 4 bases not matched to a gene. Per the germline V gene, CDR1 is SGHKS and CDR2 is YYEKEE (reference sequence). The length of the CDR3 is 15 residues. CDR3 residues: CASSLLGTGGYGYTF. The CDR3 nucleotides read TGTGCCAGCAGCTTACTAGGGACAGGGGGCTATGGCTACACCTTC.

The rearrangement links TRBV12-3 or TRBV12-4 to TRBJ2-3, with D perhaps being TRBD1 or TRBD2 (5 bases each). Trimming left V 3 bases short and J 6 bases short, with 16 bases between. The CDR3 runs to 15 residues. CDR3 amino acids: CASSFVGGAGDTQYF. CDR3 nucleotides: TGTGCCAGCAGTTTTGTTGGGGGAGCAGGGGATACGCAGTATTTT.